This T cell receptor beta chain was obtained from a study of cytomegalovirus exposure and HLA in healthy donors. Points from the study as a whole: It was fewer than 200 TCR beta chains that were listed as cytomegalovirus-associated.

Regarding this clone: Its target is unknown.

This CDR3 comprises 14 residues. V was cut by 4 bases and J by 3 bases, with 13 bases left in between. CDR1 is SGHRS, CDR2 YFSETQ, per germline. Amplification used 60 Vbeta primers and 13 Jbeta primers. Here immunoSEQ multiplex PCR was the method, and the copy in TCRdb shows in-frame clones only, minus some. The profile shows 150,000 to 200,000 clones, over 60% of them singletons. What was sequenced was PBMCs. The sequence was obtained from a man aged 50 or older in good health and CMV-seropositive. The V gene is TRBV5-1, the J gene TRBJ1-2, with D possibly being TRBD1 (5 bases). The CDR3 region has the DNA TGCGCCAGCAGCCCCGGGGGGTTGGACTATGGCTACACCTTC. This gives the protein CASSPGGLDYGYTF.